This passage covers 2 T cell receptor beta chains from one sample sequenced in a study of cytomegalovirus exposure and HLA in healthy donors (dated by TCRdb to about 2017). Library creation used the immunoSEQ multiplex PCR assay. A mixture of 60 forward primers for TCR Vbeta segments and 13 reverse primers for TCR Jbeta segments was used in the multiplex PCR. TCRdb obtained this table from immuneACCESS and retained in-frame rearrangements with V and J assigned. These tables miss some clones; where compared with another copy, unresolved V genes account for less than half of the shortfall, and the remainder is unexplained. The sample table shows about 180,000 clones, and 70% to 85% are seen once. The biggest ten clones account for about 3.8% of the sample. Material for sequencing was PBMCs. These TCRs come from a woman aged 55-75 years in good health and CMV-seropositive.

The chain employs TRBV4-1 and TRBJ2-5, with D possibly matching TRBD2 (6 bases). CDR1 and CDR2 (germline): MGHRA, YSYEKL. Trimming left V 3 bases short and J 3 bases short, with 14 bases between. This CDR3 has 15 amino acids. The CDR3 here is CASSQTPSVKETQYF. In nucleotides, the CDR3 is TGCGCCAGCAGCCAGACCCCTAGCGTTAAAGAGACCCAGTACTTC.

The V call is TRBV7-2, the J call TRBJ2-7, with 8 bases identical to TRBD1. Trimming removed 5 bases from V and 12 bases from J; junction bases left unmatched: 15. The CDR3 has 14 residues. The germline gives CDR1 SGHTA, CDR2 FQGNSA. The CDR3: CASSAPWDRFRRYF. The CDR3 DNA reads as TGTGCCAGCAGCGCTCCCTGGGACAGGTTCAGGCGGTACTTC. Drawing the rest from reference TRBV7-2 and TRBJ2-7, the complete variable domain is GAGVSQSPSNKVTEKGKDVELRCDPISGHTALYWYRQSLGQGLEFLIYFQGNSAPDKSGLPSDRFSAERTGGSVSTLTIQRTQQEDSAVYLCASSAPWDRFRRYFGPGTRLTVT.